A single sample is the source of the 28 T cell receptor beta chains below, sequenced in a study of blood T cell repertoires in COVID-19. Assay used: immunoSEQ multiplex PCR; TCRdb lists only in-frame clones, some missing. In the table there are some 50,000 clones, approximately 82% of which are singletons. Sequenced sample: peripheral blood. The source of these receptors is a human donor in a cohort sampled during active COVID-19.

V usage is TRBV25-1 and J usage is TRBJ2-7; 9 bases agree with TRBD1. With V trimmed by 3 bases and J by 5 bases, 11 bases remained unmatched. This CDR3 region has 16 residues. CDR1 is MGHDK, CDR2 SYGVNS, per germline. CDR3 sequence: CASSDYTGTGSDEQYF. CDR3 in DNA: TGTGCCAGCAGTGATTACACCGGGACAGGGTCCGACGAGCAGTACTTC.

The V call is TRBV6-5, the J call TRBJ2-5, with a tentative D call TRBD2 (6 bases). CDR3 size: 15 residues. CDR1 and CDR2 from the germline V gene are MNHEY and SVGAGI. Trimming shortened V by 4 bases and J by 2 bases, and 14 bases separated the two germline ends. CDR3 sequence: CASSSRRGRQETQYF. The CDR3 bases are TGTGCCAGCAGTTCCAGGAGGGGACGGCAAGAGACCCAGTACTTC.

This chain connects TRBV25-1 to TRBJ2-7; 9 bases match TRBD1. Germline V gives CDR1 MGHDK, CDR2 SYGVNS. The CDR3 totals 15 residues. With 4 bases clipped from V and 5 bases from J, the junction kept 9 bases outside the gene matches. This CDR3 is CASSVTGTGIHEQYF. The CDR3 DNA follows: TGTGCCAGCAGTGTAACCGGGACAGGGATCCACGAGCAGTACTTC.

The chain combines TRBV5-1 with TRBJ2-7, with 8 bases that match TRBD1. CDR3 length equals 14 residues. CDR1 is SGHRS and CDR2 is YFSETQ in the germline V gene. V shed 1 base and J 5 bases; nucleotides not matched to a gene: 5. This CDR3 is CASSLLAGGDEQYF. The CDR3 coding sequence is TGCGCCAGCAGCTTGTTAGCAGGGGGCGACGAGCAGTACTTC.

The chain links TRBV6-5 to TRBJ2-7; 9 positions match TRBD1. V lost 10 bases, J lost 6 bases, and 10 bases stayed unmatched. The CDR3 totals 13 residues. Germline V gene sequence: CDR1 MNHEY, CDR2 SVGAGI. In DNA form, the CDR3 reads TGTGCCACCTGGGACAGGGTTTTCTTCGAGCAGTACTTC. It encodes CATWDRVFFEQYF.

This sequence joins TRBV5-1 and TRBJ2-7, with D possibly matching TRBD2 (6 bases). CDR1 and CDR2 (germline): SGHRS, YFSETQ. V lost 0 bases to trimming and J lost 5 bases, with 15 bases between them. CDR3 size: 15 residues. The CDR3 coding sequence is TGCGCCAGCAGCTTGGCCGACGGGGAGCGGGACGAGCAGTACTTC. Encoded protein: CASSLADGERDEQYF.

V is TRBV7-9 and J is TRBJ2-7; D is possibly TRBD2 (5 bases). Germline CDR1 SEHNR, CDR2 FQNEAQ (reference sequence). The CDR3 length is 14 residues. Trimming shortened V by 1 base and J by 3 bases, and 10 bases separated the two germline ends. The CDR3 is CASSLEEGNYEQYF. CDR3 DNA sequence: TGTGCCAGCAGCTTAGAAGAGGGTAACTACGAGCAGTACTTC.

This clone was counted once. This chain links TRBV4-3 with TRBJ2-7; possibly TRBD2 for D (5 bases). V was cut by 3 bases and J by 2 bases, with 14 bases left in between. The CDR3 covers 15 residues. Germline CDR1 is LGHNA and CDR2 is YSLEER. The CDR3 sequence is CASSQVPDSPYEQYF. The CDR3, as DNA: TGCGCCAGCAGCCAGGTCCCGGACTCCCCCTACGAGCAGTACTTC.

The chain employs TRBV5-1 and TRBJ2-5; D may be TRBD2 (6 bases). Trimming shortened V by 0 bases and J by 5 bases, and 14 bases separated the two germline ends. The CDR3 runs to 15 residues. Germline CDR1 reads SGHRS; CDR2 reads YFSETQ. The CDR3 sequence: CASSLARGSGETQYF. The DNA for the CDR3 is TGCGCCAGCAGCTTGGCCCGGGGGTCGGGGGAGACCCAGTACTTC.

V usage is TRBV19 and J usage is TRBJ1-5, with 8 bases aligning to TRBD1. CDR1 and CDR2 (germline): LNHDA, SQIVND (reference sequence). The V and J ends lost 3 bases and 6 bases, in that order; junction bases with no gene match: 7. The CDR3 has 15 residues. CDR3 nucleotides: TGTGCCAGTAGTATGGGGCAGGGGGCTATTCAGCCCCAGCATTTT. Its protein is CASSMGQGAIQPQHF.

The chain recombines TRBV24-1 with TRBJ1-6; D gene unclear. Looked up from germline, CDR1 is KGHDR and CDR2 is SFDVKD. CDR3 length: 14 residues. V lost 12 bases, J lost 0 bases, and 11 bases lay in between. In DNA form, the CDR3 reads TGTGCCCCCTCGTATAGCTCCTATAATTCACCCCTCCACTTT. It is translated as CAPSYSSYNSPLHF.

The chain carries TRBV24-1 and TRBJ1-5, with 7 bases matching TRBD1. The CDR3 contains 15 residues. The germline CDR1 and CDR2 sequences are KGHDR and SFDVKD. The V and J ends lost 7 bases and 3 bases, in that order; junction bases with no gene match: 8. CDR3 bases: TGTGCCACCAGGCAGGACAGGCCTCACAATCAGCCCCAGCATTTT. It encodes CATRQDRPHNQPQHF.

CDR3 protein: CASSPDRGNTEAFF. CDR3 bases: TGTGCCAGCAGCCCGGACAGGGGGAACACTGAAGCTTTCTTT. The chain recombines TRBV27 with TRBJ1-1, with 9 bases that match TRBD1. Looked up from germline, CDR1 is MNHEY and CDR2 is SMNVEV (reference sequence). Trimming removed 6 bases from V and 1 base from J; junction bases left unmatched: 3. The CDR3 is made up of 14 amino acids.

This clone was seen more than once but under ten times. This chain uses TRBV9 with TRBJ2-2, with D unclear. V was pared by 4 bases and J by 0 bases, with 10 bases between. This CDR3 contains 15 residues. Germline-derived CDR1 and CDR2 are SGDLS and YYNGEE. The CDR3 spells CASSPDISNTGELFF. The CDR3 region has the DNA TGTGCCAGCAGCCCAGACATATCGAACACCGGGGAGCTGTTTTTT.

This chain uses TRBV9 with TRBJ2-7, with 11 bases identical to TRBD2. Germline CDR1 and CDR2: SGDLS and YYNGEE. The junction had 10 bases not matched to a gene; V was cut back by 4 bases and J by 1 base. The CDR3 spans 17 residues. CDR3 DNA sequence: TGTGCCAGCAGCCTGCCTCCGGGACTAGCGGTATCCTACGAGCAGTACTTC. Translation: CASSLPPGLAVSYEQYF.

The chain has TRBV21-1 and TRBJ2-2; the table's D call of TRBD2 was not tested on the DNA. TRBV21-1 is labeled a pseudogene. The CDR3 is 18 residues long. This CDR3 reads CASSEGLAGVANTGELFF. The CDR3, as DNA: TGTGCCAGCAGCGAGGGACTAGCGGGTGTCGCGAACACCGGGGAGCTGTTTTTT.

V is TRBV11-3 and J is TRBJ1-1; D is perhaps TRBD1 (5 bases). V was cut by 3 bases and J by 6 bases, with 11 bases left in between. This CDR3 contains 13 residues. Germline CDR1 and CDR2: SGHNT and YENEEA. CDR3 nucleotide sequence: TGTGCCAGCAGCTTGGCTAGGGGATCTGAAGCTTTCTTT. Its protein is CASSLARGSEAFF.

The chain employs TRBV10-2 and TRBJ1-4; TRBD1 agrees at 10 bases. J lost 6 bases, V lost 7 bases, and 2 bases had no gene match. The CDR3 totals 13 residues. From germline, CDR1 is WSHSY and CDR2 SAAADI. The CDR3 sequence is CASTGTGDEKLFF. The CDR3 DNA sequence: TGCGCCAGCACCGGGACAGGGGATGAAAAACTGTTTTTT.

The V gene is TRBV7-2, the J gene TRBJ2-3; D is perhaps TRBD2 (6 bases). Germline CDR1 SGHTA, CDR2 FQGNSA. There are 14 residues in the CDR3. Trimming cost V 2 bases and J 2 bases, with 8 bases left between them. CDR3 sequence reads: CASSLRTNTDTQYF. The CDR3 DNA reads TGTGCCAGCAGCTTAAGGACTAACACAGATACGCAGTATTTT.

CDR3 loop: CASSLRDTQYF. In DNA, the CDR3 is TGTGCCAGCAGCCTGAGAGATACGCAGTATTTT. The J gene is TRBJ2-3, the V gene TRBV7-9; D not resolved. Germline CDR1 is SEHNR and CDR2 is FQNEAQ (reference sequence). CDR3 length: 11 amino acids. Trimming cost V 5 bases and J 5 bases, with 5 bases left between them.

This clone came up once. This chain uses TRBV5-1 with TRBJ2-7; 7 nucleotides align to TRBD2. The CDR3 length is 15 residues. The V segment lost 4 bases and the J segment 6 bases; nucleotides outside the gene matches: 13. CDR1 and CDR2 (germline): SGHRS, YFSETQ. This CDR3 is CASSPSSGSGGEQYF. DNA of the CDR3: TGCGCCAGCAGCCCAAGTAGCGGGTCTGGAGGCGAGCAGTACTTC.

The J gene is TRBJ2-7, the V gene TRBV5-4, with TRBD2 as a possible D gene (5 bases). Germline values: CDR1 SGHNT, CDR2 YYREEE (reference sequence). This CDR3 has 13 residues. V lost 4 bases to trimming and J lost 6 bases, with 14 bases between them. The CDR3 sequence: CASSTRGSLEQYF. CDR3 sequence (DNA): TGTGCCAGCAGCACCCGTGGGAGCCTCGAGCAGTACTTC.

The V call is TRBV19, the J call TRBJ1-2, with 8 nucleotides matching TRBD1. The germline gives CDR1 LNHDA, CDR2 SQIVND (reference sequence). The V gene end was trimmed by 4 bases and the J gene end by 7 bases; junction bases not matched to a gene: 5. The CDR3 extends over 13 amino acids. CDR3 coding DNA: TGTGCCAGTAGTACAGGGGGCGCGATTGGCTACACCTTC. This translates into CASSTGGAIGYTF.

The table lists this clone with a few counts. The CDR3 DNA is TGTGCCAGCAGCCCGCAGACTAGCGGAGTTAGCACAGATACGCAGTATTTT. This encodes CASSPQTSGVSTDTQYF. The rearrangement uses TRBV7-2 and TRBJ2-3, with 9 positions matching TRBD2. In germline, CDR1 is SGHTA, CDR2 FQGNSA. This CDR3 is 17 amino acids long. The V gene end was trimmed by 5 bases and the J gene end by 0 bases; junction bases not matched to a gene: 9.

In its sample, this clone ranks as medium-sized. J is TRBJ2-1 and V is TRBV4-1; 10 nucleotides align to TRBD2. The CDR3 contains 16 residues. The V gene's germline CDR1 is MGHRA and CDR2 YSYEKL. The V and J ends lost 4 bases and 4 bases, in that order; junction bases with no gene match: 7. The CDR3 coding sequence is TGCGCCAGCAGCCGACATGCTAGCGGGAGTTACAATGAGCAGTTCTTC. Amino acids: CASSRHASGSYNEQFF.

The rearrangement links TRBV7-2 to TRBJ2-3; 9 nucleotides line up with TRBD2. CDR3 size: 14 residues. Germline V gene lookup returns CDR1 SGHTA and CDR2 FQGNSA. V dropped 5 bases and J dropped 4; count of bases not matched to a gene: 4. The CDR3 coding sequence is TGTGCCAGCAGCACCCGACTAGCGGCAGATACGCAGTATTTT. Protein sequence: CASSTRLAADTQYF.

CDR3 region: CASSSGRTEAFF. The CDR3 bases are TGTGCCAGCAGCTCCGGTCGGACTGAAGCTTTCTTT. The chain links TRBV7-6 to TRBJ1-1; D is unclear. With 4 bases removed from V and 5 bases from J, the gap between germline ends came to 8 bases. The germline gives CDR1 SGHVS, CDR2 FNYEAQ. The length of the CDR3 is 12 residues. Full variable domain (rest looked up from reference TRBV7-6 and TRBJ1-1): GAGVSQSPRYKVTKRGQDVALRCDPISGHVSLYWYRQALGQGPEFLTYFNYEAQQDKSGLPNDRFSAERPEGSISTLTIQRTEQRDSAMYRCASSSGRTEAFFGQGTRLTVV.

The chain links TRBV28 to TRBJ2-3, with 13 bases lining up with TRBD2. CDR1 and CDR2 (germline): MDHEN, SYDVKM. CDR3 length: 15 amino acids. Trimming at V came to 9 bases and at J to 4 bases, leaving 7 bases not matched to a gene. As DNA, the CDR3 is TGTGCCAGTTCACTAGCGGGAGGGGGGTCAGATACGCAGTATTTT. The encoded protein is CASSLAGGGSDTQYF.